A selection of T cell receptor beta chains follows, all from one sample in a study of shared clonotypes between healthy human individuals. TCRdb's copy holds only in-frame clones and misses some; the assay was immunoSEQ multiplex PCR. Of millions of clones listed, 85% to 95% were seen once; the top ten hold 0.13%. The sample was naive CD4+ T cells sorted from blood. The receptors stem from a man younger than 35 in good health. The CDR3 runs from the conserved cysteine through the conserved F or W. The D gene is left open where the match is weak. The size field is filled for only some rows; it gives once, few, many or a size class.

>TRBJ2-7|TRBV7-2|TRBD1|once
TGTGCCAGCAGCTTAAACAGGGGGCCTTACGAGCAGTACTTC
CASSLNRGPYEQYF
>TRBJ1-4|TRBV5-4|TRBD1|.
TGTGCCAGCAGCCTAGGACAGGGGGTCGCGGAAAAACTGTTTTTT
CASSLGQGVAEKLFF
>TRBJ2-7|TRBV5-1|.|few
TGCGCCAGCAGCATACGACAGGAGCAGTACTTC
CASSIRQEQYF
>TRBJ1-6|TRBV7-3|.|.
TGTGCCAGCAGCTCCTACGTCCATTCACCCCTCCACTTT
CASSSYVHSPLHF
>TRBJ2-7|TRBV6-5|.|.
TGTGCCAGCAGTTACTCCTGGCAGGCCTACGAGCAGTACTTC
CASSYSWQAYEQYF
>TRBJ2-3|TRBV5-1|.|.
TGCGCCAGCAGCTTCACTACAGATACGCAGTATTTT
CASSFTTDTQYF
>TRBJ2-3|TRBV7-9|.|.
TGTGCCAGCAGCAAAACCGGGCTCAAACCCACAGATACGCAGTATTTT
CASSKTGLKPTDTQYF
>TRBJ2-2|TRBV10-3|.|.
TGTGCCATCAGGCCAAGGAACACCGGGGAGCTGTTTTTT
CAIRPRNTGELFF
>TRBJ1-6|TRBV6-5|TRBD1|.
TGTGCCAGCAGTGGGGGACAGGCGGGTAATTCACCCCTCCACTTT
CASSGGQAGNSPLHF
>TRBJ1-5|TRBV10-1|.|.
TGCGCCAGCGGGATCACAGCCCATAGCAATCAGCCCCAGCATTTT
CASGITAHSNQPQHF
>TRBJ2-7|TRBV18|.|.
TGTGCCAGCTCAGAAGACCAAAACGAGCAGTACTTC
CASSEDQNEQYF
>TRBJ1-5|TRBV28|TRBD1|.
TGTGCCAGCAGAGACAGGGGGCAGAACAATCAGCCCCAGCATTTT
CASRDRGQNNQPQHF
>TRBJ1-2|TRBV5-1|.|.
TGCGCCAGCAGCTTGGACAGGGCCTATGGCTACACCTTC
CASSLDRAYGYTF
>TRBJ2-5|TRBV7-2|TRBD2|.
TGTGCCAGCAGCTTGGTTCCGGGACTAAATCCCCCGGAGACCCAGTACTTC
CASSLVPGLNPPETQYF
>TRBJ2-3|TRBV5-4|.|.
TGTGCCAGCAGCGTACTACAGGGGACTGAGGCAGATACGCAGTATTTT
CASSVLQGTEADTQYF
>TRBJ2-3|TRBV5-1|TRBD2|.
TGCGCCAGCACCAGACAGAAAGTAGCGGGGAGAGGCACAGATACGCAGTATTTT
CASTRQKVAGRGTDTQYF
>TRBJ1-1|TRBV10-3|.|.
TGTGCCATCAGTGAGGATCCCCTCGAAGCTTTCTTT
CAISEDPLEAFF
>TRBJ1-2|TRBV18|.|.
TGTGCCAGCTTGGTCCAGCCCGATAACTATGGCTACACCTTC
CASLVQPDNYGYTF
>TRBJ1-2|TRBV6-6|.|.
TGTGCCAGCAGTTGGGACCTTAGGGGCTATGGCTACACCTTC
CASSWDLRGYGYTF
>TRBJ2-5|TRBV18|.|.
TGTGCCAGCTCACCAGGGACTCCACAAGAGACCCAGTACTTC
CASSPGTPQETQYF
>TRBJ2-7|TRBV5-4|TRBD1|.
TGTGCCAGTGGGACAGGGGACACCTACGAGCAGTACTTC
CASGTGDTYEQYF
>TRBJ1-1|TRBV15|.|.
TGTGCCACCAGCAGAGGTTACGGGAGCGACACTGAAGCTTTCTTT
CATSRGYGSDTEAFF
>TRBJ2-1|TRBV27|TRBD2|.
TGTGCCAGCAGTTTATTACCCCCGACTAGCGGGACACCCCTCGAGCAGTTCTTC
CASSLLPPTSGTPLEQFF
>TRBJ2-6|TRBV9|TRBD1|once
TGTGCCAGCAGCGGGACAGGGGCTGGGGCCAACGTCCTGACTTTC
CASSGTGAGANVLTF
>TRBJ2-7|TRBV7-8|.|.
TGTGCCAGCAGCTTTGGTCAGGGGAAGTACGAGCAGTACTTC
CASSFGQGKYEQYF
>TRBJ2-7|TRBV7-9|TRBD2|.
TGTGCCAGCAGCCTTTCGGGAGGTTACGAGCAGTACTTC
CASSLSGGYEQYF
>TRBJ1-5|TRBV5-6|TRBD1|.
TGTGCCAGCAGCTTCTGGACAGGGCTTCGGGGAAATCAGCCCCAGCATTTT
CASSFWTGLRGNQPQHF
>TRBJ2-1|TRBV5-8|.|.
TGTGCCAGCAGCCTCGCCCCCAGGAATGAGCAGTTCTTC
CASSLAPRNEQFF
>TRBJ1-2|TRBV6-1|.|.
TGTGCCAGCAGGTACTTACGGGATGGCTACACCTTC
CASRYLRDGYTF
>TRBJ2-5|TRBV5-1|.|.
TGCGCCAGCAGCTCTTACATAGCGGAGACCCAGTACTTC
CASSSYIAETQYF